A selection of T cell receptor beta chains follows, all from one sample in a study of T cell repertoires in cytomegalovirus infection. No antigen is known for these receptors. TCRdb re-analysed the reads in MiXCR, keeping a single row per CDR3 protein. This table holds some 70,000 distinct CDR3 sequences, 22% found once. The sequenced sample was PBMCs, sequenced either directly or after in vitro stimulation (not recorded which). These TCRs come from a human donor in good health (CMV status not recorded). Some clones in this sample may be carry-over from other donors' samples. Both conserved end residues are part of each CDR3.

v_gene,j_gene,CDR3aa
TRBV12-3/TRBV12-4,TRBJ1-1,CASSLRAGQGGSFF
TRBV4-1,TRBJ2-6,CASSQGIRGRTGANVLTF
TRBV5-4,TRBJ2-3,CASSSGTRTGRSTDTQYF
TRBV6-1,TRBJ2-7,CASSRRGQGGEQYF
TRBV12-3/TRBV12-4,TRBJ1-1,CASSLPRAEAFF
TRBV4-1,TRBJ1-2,CASSQYHSANYGYTF
TRBV11-3,TRBJ2-7,CASSPGGSRVPYEQYF
TRBV10-3,TRBJ2-7,CAIRPLGGGNYEQYF
TRBV19,TRBJ1-5,CASRTSRQANQPQHF
TRBV27,TRBJ2-6,CASSLVVTGANVLTF
TRBV7-6,TRBJ2-1,CASSFRSRDNEQFF
TRBV28,TRBJ1-2,CASSTQGPYGYTF
TRBV6-2/TRBV6-3,TRBJ2-1,CASSHPSIRPSYNEQFF
TRBV11-2,TRBJ1-4,CASSGAMANEKLFF
TRBV28,TRBJ2-3,CASTPFWQGSTDTQYF
TRBV19,TRBJ2-2,CASSIREVGGGGLTGELFF